The 31 T cell receptor beta chains below all came from one sample that was sequenced in a study of blood T cell repertoires in COVID-19. Clones were read by immunoSEQ multiplex PCR, and TCRdb kept only the in-frame ones, dropping some. Among roughly 300,000 clones, approximately 84% were seen once, and the ten largest hold over 1.3%. The material sequenced was peripheral blood. The receptors were gathered from a human donor with COVID-19, enrolled during active disease. The donor label of this sample is uncertain.

The chain links TRBV18 to TRBJ1-6; 8 bases are a match to TRBD1. With V trimmed by 1 base and J by 7 bases, 9 bases remained unmatched. This CDR3 spans 17 amino acids. Germline V CDR1 and CDR2: KGHSH, LQKENI. The CDR3 reads CASSPLGQGATNSPLHF. CDR3 DNA: TGTGCCAGCTCACCACTTGGTCAGGGGGCTACCAATTCACCCCTCCACTTT. Filled out from reference TRBV18 and TRBJ1-6, the complete variable domain reads NAGVMQNPRHLVRRRGQEARLRCSPMKGHSHVYWYRQLPEEGLKFMVYLQKENIIDESGMPKERFSAEFPKEGPSILRIQQVVRGDSAAYFCASSPLGQGATNSPLHFGNGTRLTVT.

The chain joins TRBV5-8 to TRBJ1-5, with 7 bases identical to TRBD1. With V trimmed by 4 bases and J by 4 bases, 5 bases remained unmatched. Germline V lookup: CDR1 SGHTS, CDR2 YDEGEE. CDR3 size: 14 residues. The CDR3 nucleotides read TGTGCCAGCAGCCCACAGGGGCCGAATCAGCCCCAGCATTTT. Its translation: CASSPQGPNQPQHF.

The chain couples TRBV5-4 to TRBJ2-3, with 7 bases identical to TRBD2. The CDR3 spans 14 residues. Germline lookup yields CDR1 SGHNT and CDR2 YYREEE (reference sequence). After removal of 0 bases from V and 4 bases from J, the junction contained 2 bases not matched to a gene. The DNA for the CDR3 is TGTGCCAGCAGCTTGGCCGGGGGGTCAGATACGCAGTATTTT. Translating gives CASSLAGGSDTQYF.

The rearrangement links TRBV28 to TRBJ2-5, with 7 bases fitting TRBD2. The V segment lost 2 bases and the J segment 5 bases; nucleotides outside the gene matches: 8. This CDR3 has 15 amino acids. CDR1 is MDHEN, CDR2 SYDVKM, per germline. This CDR3 is CASSLVAGAGETQYF. Here the CDR3 DNA reads TGTGCCAGCAGTTTAGTGGCGGGAGCCGGCGAGACCCAGTACTTC.

The gene calls are TRBV24-1 and TRBJ2-1, with D perhaps matching TRBD1 (6 bases). This CDR3 comprises 15 residues. Looked up from germline, CDR1 is KGHDR and CDR2 is SFDVKD. Trimming pared 6 bases from V and 8 bases from J, leaving 19 bases between. The CDR3 loop is CATSKGQGIVHEQFF. CDR3 DNA: TGTGCCACCAGTAAGGGCCAGGGGATCGTCCATGAGCAGTTCTTC.

This sequence joins TRBV5-4 and TRBJ1-6; possible D gene TRBD1, 5 bases. The CDR3 is 15 amino acids. V was shortened by 4 bases and J by 6 bases, with 14 bases between the two germline ends. The germline V gene encodes CDR1 SGHNT and CDR2 YYREEE (reference sequence). DNA for the CDR3: TGTGCCAGCAGCCTAGACAGCTTTACTAATTCACCCCTCCACTTT. This translates into CASSLDSFTNSPLHF.

The rearrangement uses TRBV6-2 or TRBV6-3 and TRBJ2-1, with TRBD2 identical over 11 bases. The V gene's germline CDR1 is MNHEY and CDR2 SVGEGT. V lost 2 bases, J lost 0 bases, and 15 bases stayed unmatched. This CDR3 region has 21 residues. CDR3 in amino acids: CASSYPGSTSGSVISYNEQFF. CDR3 sequence (DNA): TGTGCCAGCAGTTACCCAGGGTCCACTAGCGGGAGTGTGATCTCCTACAATGAGCAGTTCTTC.

The chain combines TRBV25-1 with TRBJ2-2, with TRBD1 identical over 8 bases. V lost 8 bases to trimming and J lost 0 bases; unmatched junction nucleotides: 8. CDR1 is MGHDK and CDR2 is SYGVNS in the germline V gene. This CDR3 has 16 residues. CDR3 sequence (DNA): TGTGCCAGCTCCCGGAGACAGGGGTCGAACACCGGGGAGCTGTTTTTT. This translates into CASSRRQGSNTGELFF. The full variable domain, completed using reference TRBV25-1 and TRBJ2-2, is EADIYQTPRYLVIGTGKKITLECSQTMGHDKMYWYQQDPGMELHLIHYSYGVNSTEKGDLSSESTVSRIRTEHFPLTLESARPSHTSQYLCASSRRQGSNTGELFFGEGSRLTVL.

The chain uses TRBV2 and TRBJ2-2; unclear D gene. The V and J ends lost 4 bases and 4 bases respectively, with 10 bases between them. Germline V gene sequence: CDR1 SNHLY, CDR2 FYNNEI. CDR3 length: 14 amino acids. This CDR3 reads CASSVDRLTGELFF. As DNA, the CDR3 is TGTGCCAGCAGTGTAGACCGACTCACCGGGGAGCTGTTTTTT.

The genes are TRBV6-6 and TRBJ2-1, with D perhaps TRBD2 (6 bases). This CDR3 spans 14 amino acids. In germline, CDR1 is MNHNY, CDR2 SVGAGI (reference sequence). V shed 8 bases and J shed 7 bases, with 18 bases lying between them. In DNA form, the CDR3 reads TGTGCCAGCGGGGGAGGCGGCCTTGGGAATGAGCAGTTCTTC. Its protein is CASGGGGLGNEQFF.

The rearrangement joins TRBV6-1 to TRBJ1-2; D is unclear. The germline gives CDR1 MNHNS, CDR2 SASEGT. The CDR3 loop spans 14 amino acids. Trimming removed 3 bases at V and 4 bases at J, with 12 bases between. The CDR3 sequence: CASSEPGRAYGYTF. The DNA for the CDR3 is TGTGCCAGCAGTGAGCCGGGGAGGGCCTATGGCTACACCTTC.

The sample holds a few counts of this clone. The chain uses TRBV2 and TRBJ2-1, with D perhaps TRBD2 (6 bases). The CDR3 runs 14 residues. CDR1 is SNHLY and CDR2 is FYNNEI in the germline V gene. V shed 3 bases and J shed 6 bases, with 12 bases lying between them. The CDR3 DNA follows: TGTGCCAGCAGTGATGGGACTCCTTTCAATGAGCAGTTCTTC. Translating gives CASSDGTPFNEQFF.

V usage is TRBV6-6 and J usage is TRBJ1-5; D not certain. This CDR3 spans 15 amino acids. The V and J ends lost 0 bases and 0 bases respectively, with 6 bases between them. In germline, CDR1 is MNHNY, CDR2 SVGAGI (reference sequence). The CDR3 nucleotides are TGTGCCAGCAGTTACTCCGGGGATAGCAATCAGCCCCAGCATTTT. Encoded protein: CASSYSGDSNQPQHF.

As concerns this clone: Other DNA sequences in the sample encode the same CDR3. The V call is TRBV6-1, the J call TRBJ1-5; 8 bases are shared with TRBD1. Germline CDR1 is MNHNS and CDR2 is SASEGT. CDR3 length equals 15 residues. Germline trimming cut 3 bases from V and 1 base from J; bases unmatched to any gene: 2. Here the CDR3 DNA reads TGTGCCAGCAGTGAGACAGGGGAGAGCAATCAGCCCCAGCATTTT. Translated: CASSETGESNQPQHF.

The rearrangement links TRBV30 to TRBJ2-1; TRBD2 aligns across 13 bases. CDR1 and CDR2 from the germline V gene are GTSNPN and SVGIG (reference sequence). V dropped 2 bases and J dropped 4; count of bases not matched to a gene: 2. This CDR3 has 15 amino acids. In nucleotides, the CDR3 is TGTGCCTGGAGTCTGGGACTAGCGGGATACAATGAGCAGTTCTTC. It encodes CAWSLGLAGYNEQFF.

This chain uses TRBV30 with TRBJ2-1; no reliable D call. Deletions cut 0 bases from V and 7 bases from J, with 10 bases between. Germline V gene data show CDR1 as GTSNPN and CDR2 as SVGIG (reference sequence). The CDR3 covers 13 residues. The CDR3 protein is CAWSVLLANEQFF. For the CDR3, the DNA is TGTGCCTGGAGTGTACTACTGGCAAATGAGCAGTTCTTC.

The chain combines TRBV28 with TRBJ1-2; unclear D gene. The CDR3 is made up of 13 amino acids. In germline, CDR1 is MDHEN, CDR2 SYDVKM. Trimming removed 7 bases at V and 7 bases at J, with 16 bases between. The CDR3 sequence: CASTATSVSGYTF. The CDR3 DNA reads as TGTGCCAGCACCGCCACGAGTGTTTCTGGCTACACCTTC.

The chain is built from TRBV5-1 and TRBJ2-3, with 13 bases aligning to TRBD2. Losses at the gene ends were 4 bases for V and 3 bases for J; bases not matched to a gene: 8. The germline V gene encodes CDR1 SGHRS and CDR2 YFSETQ. The CDR3 has 17 residues. The CDR3 region is CASSTRLAGGVTDTQYF. Here the CDR3 DNA reads TGCGCCAGCAGCACCCGACTAGCGGGAGGTGTTACAGATACGCAGTATTTT.

This clone was detected only once. The chain employs TRBV6-5 and TRBJ2-3, with 7 bases fitting TRBD1. The CDR3 covers 13 residues. V lost 7 bases, J lost 3 bases, and 4 bases stayed unmatched. Germline-derived CDR1 and CDR2 are MNHEY and SVGAGI. This CDR3 reads CASTNRGTDTQYF. In nucleotides, the CDR3 is TGTGCCAGCACTAACAGGGGTACAGATACGCAGTATTTT.

The rearrangement uses TRBV5-1 and TRBJ2-5, with D possibly TRBD2 on 6 matching bases. CDR3 length equals 15 residues. Trimming cost V 0 bases and J 3 bases, with 12 bases left between them. The V gene's germline CDR1 is SGHRS and CDR2 YFSETQ. CDR3 DNA sequence: TGCGCCAGCAGCTTGGCCGGGGGAATCAAAGAGACCCAGTACTTC. Protein: CASSLAGGIKETQYF.

The chain combines TRBV5-6 with TRBJ1-1, with 7 positions matching TRBD1. J lost 1 base, V lost 3 bases, and 9 bases had no gene match. The CDR3 length is 16 residues. Germline lookup yields CDR1 SGHDT and CDR2 YYEEEE. In nucleotides, the CDR3 is TGTGCCAGCAGCTCTGAATTGACAGGGACGAACACTGAAGCTTTCTTT. This codes for CASSSELTGTNTEAFF.

V and J are TRBV6-5 and TRBJ2-1, with a tentative D call TRBD1 (6 bases). Per germline, CDR1 MNHEY and CDR2 SVGAGI. The CDR3 runs 13 residues. With 0 bases removed from V and 15 bases from J, the gap between germline ends came to 15 bases. CDR3 amino acids: CASSYSRDLGGFF. The DNA of the CDR3 is TGTGCCAGCAGTTACTCGAGGGACCTAGGGGGGTTCTTC.

J is TRBJ2-1 and V is TRBV6-5; no firm D call. The germline CDR1 and CDR2 sequences are MNHEY and SVGAGI. V dropped 0 bases and J dropped 6 bases, with 15 bases sitting between them. The CDR3 spans 16 residues. The CDR3 sequence: CASSYSRDREFNEQFF. CDR3 in DNA: TGTGCCAGCAGTTACTCAAGAGATAGAGAGTTCAATGAGCAGTTCTTC.

This clone is a singleton in its sample. The CDR3 bases are TGTGCCAGCAGTGAGTCGATAGGGCAGGGGGAAGACTATGGCTACACCTTC. The encoded protein is CASSESIGQGEDYGYTF. V usage is TRBV25-1 and J usage is TRBJ1-2; TRBD1 aligns across 7 bases. V lost 3 bases, J lost 3 bases, and 13 bases stayed unmatched. CDR1 MGHDK and CDR2 SYGVNS come from the germline V gene. CDR3 size: 17 residues.

The chain employs TRBV10-3 and TRBJ2-1; 12 positions match TRBD2. This CDR3 is built from 12 residues. The ends lost 11 bases at V and 6 bases at J; junction bases unmatched: 2. Germline V gene sequence: CDR1 ENHRY, CDR2 SYGVKD. CDR3 in amino acids: CAATSGSNEQFF. CDR3 DNA: TGTGCCGCGACTAGCGGGAGCAATGAGCAGTTCTTC.

As concerns this clone: Different DNA sequences within this sample yield the same CDR3. The genes are TRBV30 and TRBJ1-3; TRBD1 is a possible D gene (5 bases). This CDR3 contains 14 residues. Between the trimmed V and J ends, which lost 0 bases and 2 bases, there was a span of 8 bases. Looked up from germline, CDR1 is GTSNPN and CDR2 is SVGIG (reference sequence). The CDR3 DNA reads as TGTGCCTGGAGTGTCGGGGGGGCTGGAAACACCATATATTTT. Its translation is CAWSVGGAGNTIYF.

This clone was observed many times. The V and J genes are TRBV4-1 and TRBJ2-2, with unresolved D. The CDR3 runs to 16 residues. Trimming shortened V by 4 bases and J by 3 bases, and 15 bases separated the two germline ends. From germline, CDR1 is MGHRA and CDR2 YSYEKL. This chain's CDR3 is CASSPRGVADTGELFF. The CDR3 DNA follows: TGCGCCAGCAGCCCCCGCGGCGTAGCCGACACCGGGGAGCTGTTTTTT.

This chain connects TRBV5-1 to TRBJ1-1, with 7 nucleotides matching TRBD1. The CDR3 has 15 residues. Losses at the gene ends were 5 bases for V and 3 bases for J; bases not matched to a gene: 10. Germline loops: CDR1 SGHRS, CDR2 YFSETQ. The CDR3 nucleotides read TGCGCCAGCAGAAAAGAACCGGGACAGTACACTGAAGCTTTCTTT. This encodes CASRKEPGQYTEAFF.

The V gene is TRBV30, the J gene TRBJ2-7; D is ambiguous. CDR1 GTSNPN and CDR2 SVGIG come from the germline V gene (reference sequence). Trimming shortened V by 3 bases and J by 6 bases, and 9 bases separated the two germline ends. The CDR3 loop spans 11 amino acids. In DNA form, the CDR3 reads TGTGCCTGGAGGGGCAATGGCGAGCAGTACTTC. Translated, it gives CAWRGNGEQYF. The whole variable domain, remainder taken from reference TRBV30 and TRBJ2-7, is SQTIHQWPATLVQPVGSPLSLECTVEGTSNPNLYWYRQAAGRGLQLLFYSVGIGQISSEVPQNLSASRPQDRQFILSSKKLLLSDSGFYLCAWRGNGEQYFGPGTRLTVT.

A remark on this clone: One end of the junction is discordant with germline, which a read error may explain. The CDR3 sequence: CASSLAPVGRGRHETQYF. Here the CDR3 DNA reads TGTGCTAGCAGCTTAGCGCCCGTCGGGAGGGGGCGCCATGAGACCCAGTACTTC. V and J are TRBV7-7 and TRBJ2-5; D possibly corresponds to TRBD2 (8 bases). The CDR3 is made up of 18 amino acids. CDR1 is SSHAT, CDR2 FNYEAQ, per germline (reference sequence). Supplemented by reference TRBV7-7 and TRBJ2-5, the full variable domain reads GAGVSQSPRYKVTKRGQDVTLRCDPISSHATLYWYQQALGQGPEFLTYFNYEAQPDKSGLPSDRFSAERPEGSISTLTIQRTEQRDSAMYRCASSLAPVGRGRHETQYFGPGTRLLVL.

The rearrangement joins TRBV5-4 to TRBJ1-1, with D uncertain. This CDR3 comprises 16 residues. Germline V lookup: CDR1 SGHNT, CDR2 YYREEE (reference sequence). Trimming took 4 bases from V and 1 from J, leaving 17 bases between them. CDR3 sequence (DNA): TGTGCCAGCAGCCTGGACCCTCTCAGAGGGAACACTGAAGCTTTCTTT. This gives the protein CASSLDPLRGNTEAFF.